The 8 T cell receptor beta chains listed next were all sequenced from one sample in a study of response to subunit inactivated influenza vaccine. TCRdb used MiXCR to reprocess the RT-PCR reads, holding one entry per CDR3 protein. The table shows around 300,000 distinct CDR3 sequences, with approximately 20% occurring only once. This sample comprised PBMCs from blood, obtained 21 months after vaccination. These receptors all stem from a man in his fifties or sixties who received an inactivated influenza vaccine.

This clonotype has a single count. The rearrangement links TRBV28 to TRBJ2-7; 8 positions agree with TRBD2. CDR3 length equals 15 residues. Trimming removed 7 bases from V and 4 bases from J; junction bases left unmatched: 12. Germline CDR1 and CDR2: MDHEN and SYDVKM. CDR3 sequence reads: CASNRSGGPGYEQYF. The CDR3, as DNA: TGTGCCAGCAACCGGAGCGGGGGACCGGGTTACGAGCAGTACTTC.

This chain joins TRBV15 and TRBJ1-2, with D possibly being TRBD1 (6 bases). The V gene's germline CDR1 is LNHNV and CDR2 YYDKDF (reference sequence). The CDR3 sequence is 16 residues long. Trimming left V 6 bases short and J 8 bases short, with 25 bases between. CDR3: CATSVGPTSTGAGYTF. The CDR3 DNA reads as TGTGCCACCAGTGTTGGACCCACCTCGACAGGCGCCGGCTACACCTTC.

This clonotype was counted a few times. The chain couples TRBV6-2 or TRBV6-3 to TRBJ2-1; 7 nucleotides match TRBD2. Germline CDR1 and CDR2: MNHEY and SVGEGT. The V and J ends lost 2 bases and 5 bases, in that order; junction bases with no gene match: 6. This CDR3 is built from 15 residues. CDR3 DNA: TGTGCCAGCAGTTACACCCAGCGGGGAAACAATGAGCAGTTCTTC. Translated, it gives CASSYTQRGNNEQFF.

This clonotype turned up a few times. The chain employs TRBV6-2 or TRBV6-3 and TRBJ1-2; D is unresolved. Trimming removed 7 bases from V and 8 bases from J, with 23 bases in between. The CDR3 has 15 residues. Germline V CDR1 and CDR2: MNHEY, SVGEGT. DNA of the CDR3: TGTGCCAGCACTTCCTCGGTGCGGCAAGGTACGGGCTACACCTTC. Protein product: CASTSSVRQGTGYTF.

This clonotype occurred many times. The chain combines TRBV7-2 with TRBJ1-2, with TRBD1 as a possible D gene (5 bases). Per germline, CDR1 SGHTA and CDR2 FQGNSA. The length of the CDR3 is 14 residues. Trimming shortened V by 4 bases and J by 4 bases, and 13 bases separated the two germline ends. CDR3 coding DNA: TGTGCCAGCAGCTCGGGACGGAATTTCTATGGCTACACCTTC. Translation gives CASSSGRNFYGYTF.

This clonotype has a handful of counts. The V and J genes are TRBV15 and TRBJ1-4, with unresolved D. From germline, CDR1 is LNHNV and CDR2 YYDKDF (reference sequence). The V gene lost 4 bases and the J gene lost 10 bases, with 13 bases spanning the gap. The length of the CDR3 is 13 residues. The CDR3 loop reads CATSTEGRRKLFF. CDR3 nucleotides: TGTGCCACCAGCACCGAGGGTAGGCGAAAACTGTTTTTT.

The chain recombines TRBV20-1 with TRBJ2-7; D is uncertain. The length of the CDR3 is 14 residues. The germline V gene encodes CDR1 DFQATT and CDR2 SNEGSKA (reference sequence). V lost 0 bases to trimming and J lost 1 base, with 10 bases between them. The CDR3 DNA reads as TGCAGTGCTAGAGATCTTCCCCGATCCTACGAGCAGTACTTC. Translation gives CSARDLPRSYEQYF.

This clonotype has only one observation. J is TRBJ2-1 and V is TRBV7-9; D assignment may be TRBD1 or TRBD2 (6 bases each). The CDR3 consists of 16 residues. Trimming took off 5 bases at V and 4 bases at J, with 18 bases between the two ends. Germline CDR1 SEHNR, CDR2 FQNEAQ (reference sequence). Here the CDR3 reads CASSRNMGGAYNEQFF. In DNA form, the CDR3 reads TGTGCCAGCAGCCGCAATATGGGGGGCGCTTACAATGAGCAGTTCTTC. Filled out from reference TRBV7-9 and TRBJ2-1, the complete variable domain reads DTGVSQNPRHKITKRGQNVTFRCDPISEHNRLYWYRQTLGQGPEFLTYFQNEAQLEKSRLLSDRFSAERPKGSFSTLEIQRTEQGDSAMYLCASSRNMGGAYNEQFFGPGTRLTVL.